The present T cell receptor (beta chain) was sequenced within a study of technical replicates of blood from a few donors (dated by TCRdb to the late 2010s). Turning to this clone: Its antigen is unknown. Qualities for individual bases were not recorded, and no much larger clone is one base off.

Library creation used the immunoSEQ multiplex PCR assay. The immuneACCESS repertoire file appears here via TCRdb, limited to in-frame rearrangements. These files lack a portion of the clones; in checked studies, under half of the deficit traces to unresolved V genes, and the cause of the others is not known. The sample yields more than 70,000 clones; roughly 94% were counted once. Clones ranked in the top ten supply about 0.27% of the sample. The clonotype comes from a human donor in good health. The source material was T cells isolated from PBMCs.

The CDR3 in this case is CASSLGQGMRPQHF. At the DNA level, the sequence is TGTGCCAGCAGTTTAGGACAGGGTATGAGGCCCCAGCATTTT. The chain is assembled from TRBV28 and TRBJ1-5; 8 central bases correspond to TRBD1. The CDR3 sequence holds 14 residues, the cysteine and phenylalanine included. Only the CDR3 DNA stays, 42 bases, in frame from base 1. Trimming takes 2 bases off V and 9 bases off J; junction bases not matched to a gene: 6. Based on the germline V gene, the CDR1 and CDR2 sequences are MDHEN and SYDVKM. The CDR3, completed at both ends by the reference TRBV28 and TRBJ1-5 genes, gives the full variable domain DVKVTQSSRYLVKRTGEKVFLECVQDMDHENMFWYRQDPGLGLRLIYFSYDVKMKEKGDIPEGYSVSREKKERFSLILESASTNQTSMYLCASSLGQGMRPQHFGDGTRLSIL.